One sample yielded the 12 T cell receptor beta chains listed below, sequenced in a study of blood T cell repertoires in COVID-19. Measured with immunoSEQ multiplex PCR; TCRdb has only the in-frame clones, and not every one. The sample consists of around 240,000 clones, 80% to 90% of them appearing once. Sequencing was performed on peripheral blood. These receptors were taken from a woman between 40 and 55 years old who had recovered from COVID-19.

This clone was seen ten or more times. V gene TRBV3-1 (or the pseudogene TRBV3-2) combines with J gene TRBJ1-3; D gene ambiguous. The germline V and J ends were trimmed by 2 bases and 4 bases, with 9 bases remaining between them. Germline V gene sequence: CDR1 LGHDT, CDR2 YNNKEL (reference sequence). This CDR3 comprises 14 residues. CDR3 in DNA: TGTGCCAGCAGCCAACTACAGCCGGGAAACACCATATATTTT. Translating it yields CASSQLQPGNTIYF.

This clone was picked up one time. CDR3 sequence reads: CASSLARDRGHPHTEAFF. CDR3 nucleotide sequence: TGTGCCAGCTCATTGGCCCGGGACAGGGGTCACCCGCACACTGAAGCTTTCTTT. The rearrangement joins TRBV18 to TRBJ1-1; 10 bases map to TRBD1. The length of the CDR3 is 18 residues. The V gene's germline CDR1 is KGHSH and CDR2 LQKENI. Losses at the gene ends were 5 bases for V and 3 bases for J; bases not matched to a gene: 15.

This rearrangement joins TRBV10-3 to TRBJ2-6, with a possible D match to TRBD1 (5 bases). Per germline, CDR1 ENHRY and CDR2 SYGVKD. This CDR3 has 16 amino acids. The V gene lost 5 bases and the J gene lost 1 base, with 12 bases spanning the gap. The CDR3 here is CAISFGASSGANVLTF. Here the CDR3 DNA reads TGTGCCATCAGTTTTGGGGCAAGTTCTGGGGCCAACGTCCTGACTTTC.

The chain employs TRBV6-2 or TRBV6-3 and TRBJ2-5, with D perhaps TRBD2 (5 bases). The V end lost 2 bases, the J end lost 3 bases, and 7 bases lay between the germline ends. The CDR3 totals 13 residues. CDR1 MNHEY and CDR2 SVGEGT come from the germline V gene. The CDR3 here is CASSYAGKETQYF. The DNA of the CDR3 is TGTGCCAGCAGTTACGCCGGGAAAGAGACCCAGTACTTC.

The chain uses TRBV11-2 and TRBJ1-1; 7 nucleotides agree with TRBD1. V lost 5 bases and J lost 0; bases outside the gene matches: 0. Germline loops: CDR1 SGHAT, CDR2 FQNNGV. The CDR3 sequence is 13 residues long. CDR3 sequence reads: CASSQGVNTEAFF. The CDR3 coding sequence is TGTGCCAGCAGCCAGGGGGTGAACACTGAAGCTTTCTTT. The full variable domain, in which reference TRBV11-2 and TRBJ1-1 provide the parts outside the CDR3, is EAGVAQSPRYKIIEKRQSVAFWCNPISGHATLYWYQQILGQGPKLLIQFQNNGVVDDSQLPKDRFSAERLKGVDSTLKIQPAKLEDSAVYLCASSQGVNTEAFFGQGTRLTVV.

This clone has a handful of counts. The V call is TRBV28, the J call TRBJ2-5; TRBD1 matches 7 bases. The CDR3 consists of 13 residues. Germline values: CDR1 MDHEN, CDR2 SYDVKM. J gave up 2 bases and V 8 bases, and 5 bases lay outside the gene matches. The CDR3 bases are TGTGCCAGCGGGGGACAGAGACAAGAGACCCAGTACTTC. Its protein is CASGGQRQETQYF.

This clone has more than one count but fewer than ten. This chain uses TRBV7-2 with TRBJ2-7, with 7 bases fitting TRBD2. The trim removed 5 bases at V and 3 bases at J, leaving 4 bases unmatched. Germline V gene sequence: CDR1 SGHTA, CDR2 FQGNSA. The CDR3 is 13 residues long. For the CDR3, the DNA is TGTGCCAGCAGCAGGGACTACTTCTACGAGCAGTACTTC. It encodes CASSRDYFYEQYF. The full variable domain, with the rest looked up from reference TRBV7-2 and TRBJ2-7, is GAGVSQSPSNKVTEKGKDVELRCDPISGHTALYWYRQSLGQGLEFLIYFQGNSAPDKSGLPSDRFSAERTGGSVSTLTIQRTQQEDSAVYLCASSRDYFYEQYFGPGTRLTVT.

The chain joins TRBV11-3 to TRBJ2-3; 10 positions agree with TRBD2. Germline lookup yields CDR1 SGHNT and CDR2 YENEEA. Germline trimming cut 9 bases from V and 2 bases from J; bases unmatched to any gene: 5. The CDR3 runs 14 residues. CDR3 in amino acids: CASSSGGDTDTQYF. For the CDR3, the DNA is TGTGCCAGTTCAAGCGGGGGGGACACAGATACGCAGTATTTT.

The genes are TRBV12-3 or TRBV12-4 and TRBJ1-2; the match to TRBD1 covers 7 bases. The length of the CDR3 is 13 residues. V was pared by 5 bases and J by 3 bases, with 3 bases of the junction left unmatched. The CDR3: CASSAGQDYGYTF. CDR3 sequence (DNA): TGTGCCAGCAGTGCCGGACAGGACTATGGCTACACCTTC.

The CDR3 sequence: CASSQGWGQAEQYF. Here the CDR3 DNA reads TGTGCCAGCAGCCAAGGTTGGGGCCAGGCCGAGCAGTACTTC. J is TRBJ2-7 and V is TRBV3-1 (or the pseudogene TRBV3-2); D is possibly TRBD1 (5 bases). The CDR3 totals 14 residues. The germline gives CDR1 LGHDT, CDR2 YNNKEL (reference sequence). V was trimmed by 1 base and J by 6 bases, leaving 13 bases between them.

This sequence joins TRBV11-2 and TRBJ2-5, with D possibly being TRBD2 (6 bases). V was pared by 3 bases and J by 7 bases, with 15 bases between. Germline lookup yields CDR1 SGHAT and CDR2 FQNNGV. CDR3 size: 14 residues. The chain's CDR3 is CASSFEWVGGTQYF. The CDR3 nucleotides are TGTGCCAGCAGCTTTGAGTGGGTGGGAGGGACCCAGTACTTC.

This clone was counted between two and nine times. This chain connects TRBV13 to TRBJ2-7, with a tentative D call TRBD2 (5 bases). CDR3 length: 13 residues. V lost 6 bases and J 2 bases, leaving 11 bases between the germline ends. CDR1 is PRHDT, CDR2 FYEKMQ, per germline (reference sequence). CDR3 loop: CASSSGITYEQYF. The CDR3 nucleotides are TGTGCCAGCAGTTCCGGGATCACCTACGAGCAGTACTTC. The entire variable domain, with the rest obtained from reference TRBV13 and TRBJ2-7, is as follows: AAGVIQSPRHLIKEKRETATLKCYPIPRHDTVYWYQQGPGQDPQFLISFYEKMQSDKGSIPDRFSAQQFSDYHSELNMSSLELGDSALYFCASSSGITYEQYFGPGTRLTVT.